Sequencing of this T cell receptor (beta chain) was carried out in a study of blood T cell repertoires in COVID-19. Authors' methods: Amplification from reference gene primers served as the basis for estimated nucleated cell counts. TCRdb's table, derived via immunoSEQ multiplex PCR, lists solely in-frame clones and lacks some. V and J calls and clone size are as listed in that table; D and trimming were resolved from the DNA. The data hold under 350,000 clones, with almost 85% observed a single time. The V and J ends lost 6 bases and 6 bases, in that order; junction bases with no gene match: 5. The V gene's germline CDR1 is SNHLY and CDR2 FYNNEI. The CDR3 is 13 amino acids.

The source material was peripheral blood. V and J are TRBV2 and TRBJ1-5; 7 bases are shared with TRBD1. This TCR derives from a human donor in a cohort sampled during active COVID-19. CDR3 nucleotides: TGTGCCAGCAGCGACAGGGTGGGTCAGCCCCAGCATTTT. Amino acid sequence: CASSDRVGQPQHF.